The 5 T cell receptor beta chains in this list originate from one sample, sequenced in a study of T cell repertoires in cytomegalovirus infection. One entry per CDR3 protein results from TCRdb running MiXCR on the reads. Of about 920,000 distinct CDR3 sequences in the sample, roughly 30% were seen once. These receptors' antigens are unknown. Material: cultured CD8+ T cells from PBMCs, obtained from culture after CMV antigen stimulation. These receptors all stem from a human donor in good health (CMV status not recorded). Some clones in this sample may be carry-over from other donors' samples.

The V and J genes are TRBV29-1 and TRBJ1-1; 7 bases fit TRBD1. The CDR3 has 12 residues. CDR1 SQVTM and CDR2 ANQGSEA come from the germline V gene. Trimming took 3 bases from V and 6 from J; bases not matched to a gene: 4. Written as DNA, the CDR3 is TGCAGCGTTGATGCCGGACAGGCTGAAGCTTTCTTT. Translated: CSVDAGQAEAFF.

This chain connects TRBV6-5 to TRBJ1-1, with D possibly matching TRBD1 (6 bases). The length of the CDR3 is 14 residues. Per germline, CDR1 MNHEY and CDR2 SVGAGI. Trimming left V 3 bases short and J 5 bases short, with 13 bases between. This CDR3 reads CASSYWGGPTEAFF. DNA of the CDR3: TGTGCCAGCAGTTATTGGGGGGGGCCAACTGAAGCTTTCTTT.

The chain is built from TRBV11-2 and TRBJ1-1; possible D gene TRBD1, 5 bases. The CDR3 loop spans 16 amino acids. V dropped 0 bases and J dropped 1 base, with 12 bases sitting between them. CDR1 and CDR2 from the germline V gene are SGHAT and FQNNGV. CDR3 coding DNA: TGTGCCAGCAGCTTAGATATGTGGGGCAAGAACACTGAAGCTTTCTTT. The encoded protein is CASSLDMWGKNTEAFF.

The chain joins TRBV7-6 to TRBJ2-2, with D perhaps matching TRBD1 (5 bases). This CDR3 contains 15 residues. The germline CDR1 and CDR2 sequences are SGHVS and FNYEAQ. Trimming stripped 1 base from V and 7 bases from J, with 13 bases between. The chain's CDR3 is CASSLGGDNSGELFF. The CDR3 nucleotides read TGTGCCAGCAGCTTAGGGGGCGATAATAGCGGGGAGCTGTTTTTT.

The chain links TRBV4-2 to TRBJ2-3, with a tentative D call TRBD1 (6 bases). The CDR3 is made up of 16 amino acids. V lost 0 bases, J lost 3 bases, and 13 bases lay in between. Germline assignment: CDR1 LGHNA and CDR2 YNFKEQ. Here the CDR3 reads CASSQDGAQGTDTQYF. The CDR3 DNA sequence: TGTGCCAGCAGCCAAGATGGGGCTCAGGGGACAGATACGCAGTATTTT.